This TCR beta chain was documented in a study of blood T cell repertoires in COVID-19. Libraries were prepared by immunoSEQ multiplex PCR; TCRdb keeps only in-frame clonotypes and omits some of them. The data hold roughly 400,000 clones, with just under 90% observed a single time. CDR3 size: 13 residues. V gave up 3 bases and J gave up 1 base, with 9 bases separating them. CDR1 and CDR2 (germline): SQVTM, ANQGSEA. Donors of Cohort 3 who recovered were those that had two negative PCRs, clearance, or symptom resolution. Sequencing was done on a sample of PBMCs or T cells enriched from blood (not recorded which). The receptor comes from a woman aged 45-59 years who had recovered from COVID-19. The chain links TRBV29-1 to TRBJ2-5; no firm D call. The CDR3 DNA sequence: TGCAGCGTTGAGTTGATACTCCAAGAGACCCAGTACTTC. Translated: CSVELILQETQYF.